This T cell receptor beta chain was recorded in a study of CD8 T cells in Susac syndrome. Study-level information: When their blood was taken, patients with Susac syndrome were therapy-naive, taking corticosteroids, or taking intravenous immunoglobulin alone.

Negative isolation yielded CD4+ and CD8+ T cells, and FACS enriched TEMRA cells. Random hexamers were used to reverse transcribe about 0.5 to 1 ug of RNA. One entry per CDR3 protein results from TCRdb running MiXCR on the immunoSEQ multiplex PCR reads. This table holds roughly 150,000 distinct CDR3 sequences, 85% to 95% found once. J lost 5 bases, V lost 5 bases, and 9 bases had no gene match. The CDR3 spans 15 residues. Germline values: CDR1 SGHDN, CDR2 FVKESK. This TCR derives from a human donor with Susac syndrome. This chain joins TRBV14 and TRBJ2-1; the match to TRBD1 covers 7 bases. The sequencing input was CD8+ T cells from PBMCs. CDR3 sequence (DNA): TGTGCCAGCAGCTCGGACAGGCCTTCCAACAATGAGCAGTTCTTC. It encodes CASSSDRPSNNEQFF.